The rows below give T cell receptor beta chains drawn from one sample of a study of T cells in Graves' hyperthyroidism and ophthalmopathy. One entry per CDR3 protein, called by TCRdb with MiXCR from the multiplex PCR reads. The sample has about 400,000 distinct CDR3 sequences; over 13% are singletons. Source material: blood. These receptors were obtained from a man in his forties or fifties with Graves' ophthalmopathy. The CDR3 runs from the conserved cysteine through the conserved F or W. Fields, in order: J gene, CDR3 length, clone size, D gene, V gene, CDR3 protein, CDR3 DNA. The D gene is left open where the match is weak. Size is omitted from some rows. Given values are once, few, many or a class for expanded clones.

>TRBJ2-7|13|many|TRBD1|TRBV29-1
CSVYRTGSYEQYF
TGCAGCGTTTATCGGACAGGGAGCTACGAGCAGTACTTC
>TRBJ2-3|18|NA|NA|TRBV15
CATSRDWRIGGNTDTQYF
TGTGCCACCAGCAGAGATTGGCGAATTGGCGGAAACACAGATACGCAGTATTTT
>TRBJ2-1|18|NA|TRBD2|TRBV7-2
CASSLGFGGLAGAGEQFF
TGTGCCAGCAGCTTAGGGTTTGGGGGACTAGCGGGAGCCGGTGAGCAGTTCTTC
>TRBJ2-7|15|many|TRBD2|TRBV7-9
CASSHWTSGSYEQYF
TGTGCCAGCAGCCATTGGACTAGCGGGAGTTACGAGCAGTACTTC
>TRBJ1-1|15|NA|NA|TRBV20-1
CSAKKDGLPNTEAFF
TGCAGTGCTAAAAAGGACGGTTTACCGAACACTGAAGCTTTCTTT
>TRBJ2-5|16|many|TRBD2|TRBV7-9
CASSLPLREGHETQYF
TGTGCCAGCAGCTTACCCTTGCGGGAGGGCCATGAGACCCAGTACTTC
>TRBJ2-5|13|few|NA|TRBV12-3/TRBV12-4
CASSPWEAGTQYF
TGTGCCAGCAGTCCATGGGAAGCGGGGACCCAGTACTTC
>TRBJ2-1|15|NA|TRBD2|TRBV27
CASSKTSGRHNEQFF
TGTGCCAGCAGCAAGACTAGCGGGAGGCACAATGAGCAGTTCTTC
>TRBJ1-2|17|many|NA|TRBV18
CASSPPVQGLANYGYTF
TGTGCCAGCTCACCACCGGTGCAGGGGCTTGCTAACTATGGCTACACCTTC
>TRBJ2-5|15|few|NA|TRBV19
CASSTKTPGKETQYF
TGTGCCAGTAGTACCAAGACACCGGGGAAAGAGACCCAGTACTTC
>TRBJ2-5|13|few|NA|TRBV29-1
CSVRLDGAWTQYF
TGCAGCGTCCGATTGGACGGTGCATGGACCCAGTACTTC
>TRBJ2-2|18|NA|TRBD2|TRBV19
CASSRVTSGYANTGELFF
TGTGCCAGTAGTAGGGTGACTAGCGGATACGCGAACACCGGGGAGCTGTTTTTT
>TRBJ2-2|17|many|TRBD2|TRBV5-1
CASTWGLAGGATGELFF
TGCGCCAGCACCTGGGGACTAGCGGGAGGGGCCACCGGGGAGCTGTTTTTT